This entry lists 21 T cell receptor beta chains sequenced from one sample in a study of blood T cell repertoires in COVID-19. Produced via immunoSEQ multiplex PCR; TCRdb's table is partial and in-frame only. The sample includes about 92,000 clones, 70% to 90% of them seen just once. Sequencing was done on a sample of peripheral blood. The receptors shown here come from a woman in her fifties or sixties with COVID-19, enrolled during active disease.

The chain couples TRBV6-2 or TRBV6-3 to TRBJ1-5; a possible D gene is TRBD1 (6 bases). Trimming took 1 base from V and 7 from J, leaving 11 bases between them. The CDR3 consists of 14 residues. The germline V gene encodes CDR1 MNHEY and CDR2 SVGEGT. The CDR3 DNA reads TGTGCCAGCAGTTACTTTGGGGGCCGACAGCCCCAGCATTTT. It codes for CASSYFGGRQPQHF.

This chain joins TRBV5-1 and TRBJ2-2, with D perhaps TRBD2 (6 bases). CDR3 size: 16 residues. Germline V gives CDR1 SGHRS, CDR2 YFSETQ. V gave up 0 bases and J gave up 7 bases, with 16 bases separating them. CDR3 residues: CASSLGNSGDGGELFF. Here the CDR3 DNA reads TGCGCCAGCAGCTTGGGAAATTCGGGGGATGGCGGGGAGCTGTTTTTT.

The chain couples TRBV30 to TRBJ1-2; D is perhaps TRBD1 (6 bases). There are 12 residues in the CDR3. CDR1 and CDR2 from the germline V gene are GTSNPN and SVGIG (reference sequence). V was trimmed by 3 bases and J by 8 bases, leaving 13 bases between them. This CDR3 reads CAWRGTGWGYTF. DNA of the CDR3: TGTGCCTGGAGAGGAACAGGGTGGGGCTACACCTTC.

The chain joins TRBV15 to TRBJ1-2, with D unresolved. CDR3 size: 15 residues. V lost 3 bases to trimming and J lost 8 bases, with 19 bases between them. CDR1 LNHNV and CDR2 YYDKDF come from the germline V gene (reference sequence). The CDR3, as DNA: TGTGCCACCAGCAGTTACACCGGGAACCCCTTCGGCTACACCTTC. Its protein product is CATSSYTGNPFGYTF.

The rearrangement links TRBV4-3 to TRBJ2-1; tentative D call: TRBD2 (6 bases). V was clipped by 2 bases and J by 0 bases, with 14 bases between them. The V gene's germline CDR1 is LGHNA and CDR2 YSLEER. The CDR3 has 17 residues. This CDR3 is CASSQRLEPSSYNEQFF. The CDR3 coding sequence is TGCGCCAGCAGCCAACGACTAGAACCGAGCTCCTACAATGAGCAGTTCTTC.

The sample holds one count of this clone. This chain links TRBV2 with TRBJ2-6; the D gene is possibly TRBD2 (5 bases). CDR1 and CDR2 from the germline V gene are SNHLY and FYNNEI. The CDR3 sequence is 14 residues long. V lost 6 bases to trimming and J lost 0 bases, with 6 bases between them. The CDR3 DNA follows: TGTGCCAGCAGACGGGACTCTGGGGCCAACGTCCTGACTTTC. Amino acid sequence: CASRRDSGANVLTF.

The chain joins TRBV4-2 to TRBJ1-2; D may be TRBD1 (6 bases). V lost 4 bases, J lost 4 bases, and 10 bases lay in between. Germline loops: CDR1 LGHNA, CDR2 YNFKEQ. This CDR3 spans 13 amino acids. The CDR3 here is CASSRGQSYGYTF. The CDR3 DNA is TGTGCCAGCAGCCGCGGACAGAGCTATGGCTACACCTTC.

The chain has TRBV19 and TRBJ1-2, with 7 nucleotides matching TRBD1. Unmatched junction bases numbered 6, after V lost 8 bases and J lost 6 bases. This CDR3 has 12 residues. Germline V gene sequence: CDR1 LNHDA, CDR2 SQIVND (reference sequence). CDR3 in DNA: TGTGCCAGTGGGGGACAGCTTGATGGCTACACCTTC. Amino acids: CASGGQLDGYTF.

This clone has a handful of counts. The sample carries other DNA sequences with the same CDR3. The chain links TRBV10-1 to TRBJ1-2; no clear D gene. The CDR3 is made up of 14 amino acids. Germline V gene sequence: CDR1 WNHNN, CDR2 SYGVQD (reference sequence). Trimming removed 4 bases at V and 2 bases at J, with 11 bases between. The CDR3 loop reads CASSGPSGNYGYTF. The CDR3 nucleotides are TGCGCCAGCAGTGGCCCTAGTGGGAACTATGGCTACACCTTC.

This chain joins TRBV18 and TRBJ2-3; D is perhaps TRBD2 (5 bases). Between the trimmed V and J ends, which lost 2 bases and 4 bases, there was a span of 19 bases. This CDR3 contains 17 residues. Germline lookup yields CDR1 KGHSH and CDR2 LQKENI. CDR3 sequence (DNA): TGTGCCAGCTCACCAAGGGCTACTGGGAGTTTGTCAGATACGCAGTATTTT. Translation gives CASSPRATGSLSDTQYF. Variable domain in full (rest from reference TRBV18 and TRBJ2-3): NAGVMQNPRHLVRRRGQEARLRCSPMKGHSHVYWYRQLPEEGLKFMVYLQKENIIDESGMPKERFSAEFPKEGPSILRIQQVVRGDSAAYFCASSPRATGSLSDTQYFGPGTRLTVL.

This clone was seen more than once but under ten times. V and J are TRBV5-1 and TRBJ1-1, with 9 bases matching TRBD1. The CDR3 covers 15 residues. Trimming cost V 4 bases and J 5 bases; bases outside gene matches: 9. Germline V gene lookup returns CDR1 SGHRS and CDR2 YFSETQ. The CDR3 DNA is TGCGCCAGCAGCACAACAGGGGGCTTCTTAACTGAAGCTTTCTTT. Its translation is CASSTTGGFLTEAFF.

The chain recombines TRBV4-2 with TRBJ1-6; perhaps TRBD1 as D (5 bases). V lost 0 bases and J lost 5, with 8 bases in between. CDR3 size: 15 residues. Germline-derived CDR1 and CDR2 are LGHNA and YNFKEQ. The CDR3 nucleotides read TGTGCCAGCAGCCAAGATGGGGGGAATAATTCACCCCTCCACTTT. Protein sequence: CASSQDGGNNSPLHF.

This sequence joins TRBV2 and TRBJ1-1; 7 bases are shared with TRBD1. The V gene end was trimmed by 4 bases and the J gene end by 1 base; junction bases not matched to a gene: 0. The CDR3 runs 13 residues. Looked up from germline, CDR1 is SNHLY and CDR2 is FYNNEI. In DNA form, the CDR3 reads TGTGCCAGCAGTGGGGACAGGAACACTGAAGCTTTCTTT. Translating it yields CASSGDRNTEAFF.

The gene calls are TRBV7-9 and TRBJ2-1; 7 nucleotides align to TRBD2. After removal of 5 bases from V and 4 bases from J, the junction contained 11 bases not matched to a gene. The CDR3 consists of 16 residues. Germline CDR1 SEHNR, CDR2 FQNEAQ (reference sequence). The CDR3 DNA follows: TGTGCCAGCAGCAAGATCCCTAGCGGATTGTACAATGAGCAGTTCTTC. Translating it yields CASSKIPSGLYNEQFF.

This clone appeared once. The chain joins TRBV2 to TRBJ1-3; D is unresolved. CDR3 length: 15 amino acids. V lost 6 bases and J lost 4, with 16 bases in between. The V gene's germline CDR1 is SNHLY and CDR2 FYNNEI. The CDR3 is CASSPVRAAGNTIYF. CDR3 coding DNA: TGTGCCAGCAGCCCAGTTAGAGCGGCGGGAAACACCATATATTTT. Using reference TRBV2 and TRBJ1-3 for the parts outside the CDR3, the full variable domain is EPEVTQTPSHQVTQMGQEVILRCVPISNHLYFYWYRQILGQKVEFLVSFYNNEISEKSEIFDDQFSVERPDGSNFTLKIRSTKLEDSAMYFCASSPVRAAGNTIYFGEGSWLTVV.

This chain's CDR3 is CASSEQGADTQYF. DNA of the CDR3: TGTGCCAGCAGTGAACAGGGGGCAGATACGCAGTATTTT. This sequence joins TRBV6-1 and TRBJ2-3, with 7 positions matching TRBD1. Trimming at V came to 2 bases and at J to 4 bases, leaving 0 bases not matched to a gene. CDR1 and CDR2 (germline): MNHNS, SASEGT. The CDR3 contains 13 residues.

The chain combines TRBV19 with TRBJ1-2; the D is unclear. Germline CDR1 LNHDA, CDR2 SQIVND (reference sequence). V was shortened by 6 bases and J by 5 bases, with 7 bases between the two germline ends. The CDR3 is 11 residues long. Here the CDR3 DNA reads TGTGCCAGTAGGAACAGTTATGGCTACACCTTC. Its translation is CASRNSYGYTF.

The chain uses TRBV6-2 or TRBV6-3 and TRBJ2-7, with 14 nucleotides matching TRBD2. The germline V gene encodes CDR1 MNHEY and CDR2 SVGEGT. The V and J ends lost 7 bases and 3 bases, in that order; junction bases with no gene match: 14. The length of the CDR3 is 18 residues. The CDR3 loop reads CASNPIPGLAGESYEQYF. As DNA, the CDR3 is TGTGCCAGCAACCCAATACCGGGACTAGCGGGGGAGAGCTACGAGCAGTACTTC.

V gene TRBV10-1 combines with J gene TRBJ2-3; D is perhaps TRBD2 (6 bases). The germline V gene encodes CDR1 WNHNN and CDR2 SYGVQD (reference sequence). The CDR3 is 15 amino acids. V was clipped by 10 bases and J by 0 bases, with 17 bases between them. CDR3 coding DNA: TGCGCCACAGCGAAGGGACTGGCTAGCACAGATACGCAGTATTTT. This translates into CATAKGLASTDTQYF.

The chain links TRBV25-1 to TRBJ2-7, with D tentatively TRBD2 (6 bases). The length of the CDR3 is 12 residues. The V gene lost 4 bases and the J gene lost 6 bases, with 10 bases spanning the gap. Germline CDR1 is MGHDK and CDR2 is SYGVNS. CDR3 in amino acids: CASSGGDGEQYF. CDR3 sequence (DNA): TGTGCCAGCAGTGGGGGGGACGGCGAGCAGTACTTC.

For this clone: The sample has other DNA sequences that encode this CDR3 too. This chain connects TRBV6-5 to TRBJ2-3, with a possible D match to TRBD2 (6 bases). The V end lost 2 bases, the J end lost 0 bases, and 9 bases lay between the germline ends. The CDR3 length is 15 residues. Germline V gene data show CDR1 as MNHEY and CDR2 as SVGAGI. In nucleotides, the CDR3 is TGTGCCAGCAGTTACGACGGGACTAGCACAGATACGCAGTATTTT. Translated, it gives CASSYDGTSTDTQYF.